These T cell receptor beta chains were read from a single sample in a study of technical replicates of blood from a few donors. TCRdb's copy holds only in-frame clones and misses some; the assay was immunoSEQ multiplex PCR. The table includes under 85,000 clones, about nine tenths detected once. The sample was T cells isolated from PBMCs. These receptors came from a human donor in good health. Some clones in this sample may be carry-over from other donors' samples. CDR3s include the opening cysteine and the closing phenylalanine or tryptophan. D genes are given only for firm matches. Clone size is shown for a subset of rows, as once, few, many or a class of expanded clone.

size: once; V: TRBV30; D: -; J: TRBJ2-3; CDR3: CAWRSDTQYF; DNA: TGTGCCTGGAGATCGGATACGCAGTATTTT
size: -; V: TRBV6-5; D: -; J: TRBJ1-2; CDR3: CASSYGPGHGYTF; DNA: TGTGCCAGCAGTTACGGACCAGGGCATGGCTACACCTTC
size: once; V: TRBV11-2; D: -; J: TRBJ2-7; CDR3: CASSLDYRKEYEQYF; DNA: TGTGCCAGCAGCTTAGACTACAGAAAGGAATACGAGCAGTACTTC
size: -; V: TRBV6-6; D: -; J: TRBJ2-4; CDR3: CASSSPSGAKNIQYF; DNA: TGTGCCAGCAGTTCCCCCTCAGGGGCCAAAAACATTCAGTACTTC
size: -; V: TRBV28; D: -; J: TRBJ2-3; CDR3: CASSLAGSTDTQYF; DNA: TGTGCCAGCAGTTTAGCAGGGAGCACAGATACGCAGTATTTT
size: -; V: TRBV30; D: TRBD2; J: TRBJ2-1; CDR3: CAWSVRLADNEQFF; DNA: TGTGCCTGGAGTGTACGTCTAGCGGACAATGAGCAGTTCTTC
size: -; V: TRBV29-1; D: -; J: TRBJ2-7; CDR3: CSVEMEGAGEQYF; DNA: TGCAGCGTTGAAATGGAGGGGGCGGGAGAGCAGTACTTC
size: -; V: TRBV28; D: -; J: TRBJ2-3; CDR3: CASSLTAGGRGQYF; DNA: TGTGCCAGCAGTTTAACCGCCGGTGGAAGGGGGCAGTATTTT
size: -; V: TRBV18; D: -; J: TRBJ2-5; CDR3: CASSPLEGAQETQYF; DNA: TGTGCCAGCTCACCCCTGGAGGGGGCTCAAGAGACCCAGTACTTC
size: -; V: TRBV9; D: TRBD2; J: TRBJ2-7; CDR3: CASSASGLAAPRYEQYF; DNA: TGTGCCAGCAGCGCCTCGGGACTAGCGGCCCCACGCTACGAGCAGTACTTC
size: -; V: TRBV6-1; D: TRBD1; J: TRBJ2-2; CDR3: CASSVEGQANTGELFF; DNA: TGTGCCAGCAGTGTGGAGGGACAGGCTAACACCGGGGAGCTGTTTTTT
size: -; V: TRBV28; D: -; J: TRBJ1-4; CDR3: CASSPPQVLAQTF; DNA: TGTGCCAGCAGTCCGCCACAGGTTTTGGCTCAGACTTTT
size: -; V: TRBV10-3; D: TRBD2; J: TRBJ2-3; CDR3: CAISGLAGGDTQYF; DNA: TGTGCCATCAGTGGGCTAGCGGGGGGGGATACGCAGTATTTT
size: -; V: TRBV7-8; D: -; J: TRBJ1-1; CDR3: CASSLRRAGEMNTEAFF; DNA: TGTGCCAGCAGCTTAAGAAGGGCAGGGGAAATGAACACTGAAGCTTTCTTT
size: -; V: TRBV6-6; D: TRBD2; J: TRBJ2-3; CDR3: CASSSGSYSDTQYF; DNA: TGTGCCAGTTCCAGCGGGAGTTATTCAGATACGCAGTATTTT